These 23 T cell receptor beta chains were all obtained from the same sample, sequenced in a study of CD8+ T cells in alopecia areata. It was cDNA, reverse transcribed from extracted RNA, that served as the sequencing template. This table comes from immunoSEQ multiplex PCR, and its TCRdb copy is limited to in-frame clones, with some not included. This table has around 120,000 clones, around two fifths appearing once. The sequencing input was CD4+ T cells sorted from blood. These TCRs come from a human donor with alopecia areata.

This clone was seen ten or more times. This rearrangement joins TRBV7-2 to TRBJ2-7, with D perhaps TRBD1 or TRBD2 (5 bases each). The CDR3 spans 15 residues. V was trimmed by 5 bases and J by 2 bases, leaving 16 bases between them. The germline gives CDR1 SGHTA, CDR2 FQGNSA. The CDR3 coding sequence is TGTGCCAGCAGCGAGGGACCTCTACTTGCCTACGAGCAGTACTTC. It is translated as CASSEGPLLAYEQYF.

A word on this clone: Within the sample, other DNA sequences also encode this same CDR3. The rearrangement links TRBV27 to TRBJ2-5; 8 bases fit TRBD1. Germline CDR1 MNHEY, CDR2 SMNVEV (reference sequence). This CDR3 comprises 15 residues. The J segment lost 2 bases and the V segment lost 6 bases, leaving 8 bases of the junction unmatched. CDR3 nucleotides: TGTGCCAGCAGCTTAGGACAGGGCTCGCAAGAGACCCAGTACTTC. As protein: CASSLGQGSQETQYF.

The CDR3 loop reads CASSPWRGANTGELFF. As DNA, the CDR3 is TGCGCCAGTTCACCCTGGCGGGGGGCAAACACCGGGGAGCTGTTTTTT. This rearrangement joins TRBV23-1 to TRBJ2-2, with TRBD2 identical over 8 bases. TRBV23-1 is sorted into the ORF group, with uncertain function. The CDR3 sequence is 16 residues long. V was clipped by 9 bases and J by 2 bases; unmatched bases: 11.

The chain joins TRBV5-4 to TRBJ2-3; maybe TRBD1 (6 bases). Germline CDR1 is SGHNT and CDR2 is YYREEE (reference sequence). V shed 4 bases and J shed 5 bases, with 14 bases lying between them. The length of the CDR3 is 14 residues. CDR3 bases: TGTGCCAGCAGCCCTAGGGGGTTCGGAGATACGCAGTATTTT. Amino acid sequence: CASSPRGFGDTQYF.

The V gene is TRBV5-1, the J gene TRBJ1-2; 7 bases match TRBD1. The CDR3 is 13 residues long. Trimming removed 6 bases from V and 8 bases from J; junction bases left unmatched: 10. Germline CDR1 is SGHRS and CDR2 is YFSETQ. The CDR3 sequence: CASKAGTVDGYTF. The CDR3 bases are TGCGCCAGCAAAGCCGGGACAGTTGACGGCTACACCTTC.

This clone was detected a few times. The germline gene is not matched at one end of the junction; a read error may be the cause. The chain uses TRBV14 and TRBJ2-1; 11 bases fit TRBD2. The CDR3 has 15 amino acids. Germline CDR1 SGHDN, CDR2 FVKESK. CDR3 sequence reads: CASSLTGLAVWNWIF. The CDR3 region has the DNA TGTGCCAGCAGCTTAACGGGACTAGCGGTTTGGAATTGGATCTTC.

The chain joins TRBV29-1 to TRBJ2-7; D remains unclear. Trimming removed 5 bases at V and 0 bases at J, with 17 bases between. The CDR3 has 15 residues. Looked up from germline, CDR1 is SQVTM and CDR2 is ANQGSEA. In nucleotides, the CDR3 is TGCAGCGTTTCGGTCCCCCCCAGGAGCTCCTACGAGCAGTACTTC. Translated, it gives CSVSVPPRSSYEQYF.

The V call is TRBV9, the J call TRBJ2-3, with TRBD1 matching over 7 bases. The CDR3 loop spans 16 amino acids. Per the germline V gene, CDR1 is SGDLS and CDR2 is YYNGEE. The trim removed 3 bases at V and 0 bases at J, leaving 7 bases unmatched. CDR3 loop: CASSGLQGSSTDTQYF. The DNA for the CDR3 is TGTGCCAGCAGCGGTTTACAGGGGAGTAGCACAGATACGCAGTATTTT. Supplemented by reference TRBV9 and TRBJ2-3, the full variable domain reads DSGVTQTPKHLITATGQRVTLRCSPRSGDLSVYWYQQSLDQGLQFLIQYYNGEERAKGNILERFSAQQFPDLHSELNLSSLELGDSALYFCASSGLQGSSTDTQYFGPGTRLTVL.

The chain couples TRBV7-2 to TRBJ2-1; D remains unclear. The CDR3 sequence is 13 residues long. V lost 4 bases, J lost 5 bases, and 9 bases lay in between. CDR1 and CDR2 (germline): SGHTA, FQGNSA. The CDR3 DNA sequence: TGTGCCAGCAGCTCGACGGAAAACAATGAGCAGTTCTTC. This translates into CASSSTENNEQFF.

The V and J genes are TRBV12-5 and TRBJ1-2; D possibly corresponds to TRBD1 (5 bases). Germline CDR1 LGHNT, CDR2 FRNRAP. Between the trimmed V and J ends, which lost 1 base and 3 bases, there was a span of 15 bases. The CDR3 spans 16 residues. This chain's CDR3 is CASGLGRAGSDYGYTF. The CDR3 region has the DNA TGTGCTAGTGGTTTGGGCCGGGCAGGGTCCGACTATGGCTACACCTTC.

The V gene is TRBV29-1, the J gene TRBJ1-5; unclear D gene. Trimming shortened V by 4 bases and J by 6 bases, and 10 bases separated the two germline ends. Germline CDR1 is SQVTM and CDR2 is ANQGSEA. The CDR3 extends over 12 amino acids. This CDR3 is CSVGGGSQPQHF. The CDR3 region has the DNA TGCAGCGTTGGAGGAGGGTCTCAGCCCCAGCATTTT.

The CDR3: CASSSGGAGDTEAFF. The CDR3 bases are TGTGCCAGCAGCTCAGGGGGCGCGGGGGACACTGAAGCTTTCTTT. The rearrangement uses TRBV7-3 and TRBJ1-1; 8 positions match TRBD1. Germline V gene lookup returns CDR1 SGHTA and CDR2 FQGTGA. Germline trimming cut 4 bases from V and 3 bases from J; bases unmatched to any gene: 7. This CDR3 has 15 residues.

This clone was seen more than once but under ten times. The V call is TRBV29-1, the J call TRBJ1-2; unclear D gene. Germline V CDR1 and CDR2: SQVTM, ANQGSEA. Trimming left V 4 bases short and J 5 bases short, with 8 bases between. The CDR3 is 11 residues long. The CDR3 is CSVADGYGYTF. DNA of the CDR3: TGCAGCGTTGCAGACGGGTATGGCTACACCTTC.

This chain joins TRBV2 and TRBJ2-5; D is ambiguous. Trimming left V 6 bases short and J 7 bases short, with 12 bases between. CDR1 and CDR2 (germline): SNHLY, FYNNEI. CDR3 length: 12 residues. The CDR3 DNA reads as TGTGCCAGCAGCTACTCCCGTGGGACCCAGTACTTC. As protein: CASSYSRGTQYF.

The genes are TRBV7-3 and TRBJ1-1, with a possible D match to TRBD1 (5 bases). This CDR3 spans 15 amino acids. The V end lost 5 bases, the J end lost 0 bases, and 13 bases lay between the germline ends. The germline V gene encodes CDR1 SGHTA and CDR2 FQGTGA. The CDR3 loop reads CASSPSGTVNTEAFF. The CDR3 coding sequence is TGTGCCAGCAGCCCCAGCGGGACGGTGAACACTGAAGCTTTCTTT.

This clone has just a few counts. The chain links TRBV29-1 to TRBJ2-7; possibly TRBD1 for D (5 bases). V was cut by 0 bases and J by 0 bases, with 9 bases left in between. The length of the CDR3 is 14 residues. Germline V lookup: CDR1 SQVTM, CDR2 ANQGSEA. The CDR3 protein is CSVEDPGSSYEQYF. DNA for the CDR3: TGCAGCGTTGAAGATCCAGGGTCCTCCTACGAGCAGTACTTC.

This chain links TRBV27 with TRBJ2-7; possibly TRBD2 for D (5 bases). This CDR3 spans 13 amino acids. The germline gives CDR1 MNHEY, CDR2 SMNVEV (reference sequence). The ends were cut back, 3 bases at V and 2 bases at J, with 8 bases in the middle. The CDR3, as DNA: TGTGCCAGCAGTTTGCGGAGGACCTACGAGCAGTACTTC. Protein: CASSLRRTYEQYF.

The sample holds a few counts of this clone. The chain recombines TRBV4-3 with TRBJ2-3; perhaps TRBD2 as D (6 bases). Per the germline V gene, CDR1 is LGHNA and CDR2 is YSLEER. The CDR3 sequence is 17 residues long. V gave up 0 bases and J gave up 3 bases, with 16 bases separating them. The CDR3 DNA sequence: TGCGCCAGCAGCCAAGATCTTGTAGCGGTGAAAACAGATACGCAGTATTTT. Its translation is CASSQDLVAVKTDTQYF.

This clone turned up a few times. V gene TRBV2 combines with J gene TRBJ2-1, with 10 positions matching TRBD2. Germline lookup yields CDR1 SNHLY and CDR2 FYNNEI. Trimming removed 7 bases from V and 4 bases from J; junction bases left unmatched: 25. The length of the CDR3 is 21 residues. As DNA, the CDR3 is TGTGCCAGCAACGCCTATAAGTTGGTCCTAGCGGGGGCTCACCTGTACAATGAGCAGTTCTTC. This codes for CASNAYKLVLAGAHLYNEQFF.

The chain combines TRBV19 with TRBJ1-1; TRBD1 aligns across 7 bases. Germline V CDR1 and CDR2: LNHDA, SQIVND (reference sequence). V lost 6 bases, J lost 8 bases, and 15 bases stayed unmatched. The CDR3 is made up of 15 amino acids. CDR3 sequence (DNA): TGTGCCAGTAGCCCCCTCCGGACAGGATACCTCGAAGCTTTCTTT. This sequence encodes CASSPLRTGYLEAFF.

This clone was found a few times. The chain links TRBV28 to TRBJ2-2; D may be TRBD2 (6 bases). CDR3 length: 14 amino acids. The ends were cut back, 4 bases at V and 12 bases at J, with 18 bases in the middle. CDR1 MDHEN and CDR2 SYDVKM come from the germline V gene. Here the CDR3 reads CASSSSGGTVKLFF. The CDR3 DNA reads as TGTGCCAGCAGTTCCTCGGGCGGGACGGTGAAGCTGTTTTTT. Filled out from reference TRBV28 and TRBJ2-2, the complete variable domain reads DVKVTQSSRYLVKRTGEKVFLECVQDMDHENMFWYRQDPGLGLRLIYFSYDVKMKEKGDIPEGYSVSREKKERFSLILESASTNQTSMYLCASSSSGGTVKLFFGEGSRLTVL.

The rearrangement uses TRBV4-2 and TRBJ2-2; no firm D call. Trimming left V 0 bases short and J 1 base short, with 12 bases between. The CDR3 covers 17 residues. Germline CDR1 reads LGHNA; CDR2 reads YNFKEQ. CDR3 sequence reads: CASSQDGHRLNTGELFF. The CDR3 DNA is TGTGCCAGCAGCCAAGATGGGCACAGACTGAACACCGGGGAGCTGTTTTTT.

The J gene is TRBJ2-7, the V gene TRBV4-3, with D perhaps TRBD1 (5 bases). Germline loops: CDR1 LGHNA, CDR2 YSLEER. V gave up 1 base and J gave up 2 bases, with 9 bases separating them. The CDR3 is made up of 14 amino acids. CDR3 residues: CASSQGQYPYEQYF. The CDR3 nucleotides are TGCGCCAGCAGCCAAGGACAGTATCCCTACGAGCAGTACTTC.